This is a list of T cell receptor beta chains from one sample in a study of blood T cell repertoires in COVID-19. Libraries were prepared by immunoSEQ multiplex PCR; TCRdb keeps only in-frame clonotypes and omits some of them. Of about 370,000 clones listed, roughly nine tenths were seen once; the top ten hold around 1%. The sequencing input was PBMCs or T cells enriched from blood (not recorded which). These receptors came from a man aged 18-30 years who had recovered from COVID-19. CDR3s include the opening cysteine and the closing phenylalanine or tryptophan. The D gene is left open where the match is weak. Size tells how often a clone was seen (once, few, many) or the class of an expanded clone, and some rows leave it out.

TRBV28	TRBJ1-6	TRBD1	-	TGTGCCAGCAGCCCGGGACAGGGTAACTCACCCCTCCACTTT	CASSPGQGNSPLHF
TRBV10-3	TRBJ1-5	-	-	TGTGCCACCCGAGGTACCGATCAGCCCCAGCATTTT	CATRGTDQPQHF
TRBV27	TRBJ1-3	-	-	TGTGCCAGCAGTTATTCGGGATCTGGAAACACCATATATTTT	CASSYSGSGNTIYF
TRBV7-9	TRBJ1-1	-	-	TGTGCCAGCAGCCCTACCTTGTACCCCCCTGAAGCTTTCTTT	CASSPTLYPPEAFF
TRBV3-1/TRBV3-2	TRBJ2-7	-	-	TGTGCCAGCAGCCAAGACTTAACAGTCTCCTACGAGCAGTACTTC	CASSQDLTVSYEQYF
TRBV29-1	TRBJ1-2	-	-	TGCAGCGTAACCAGGGGATCTGAGGGCTACACCTTC	CSVTRGSEGYTF
TRBV28	TRBJ2-7	TRBD1	-	TGTGCCAGCAGTCCGACAGGGCTCTCCTACGAGCAGTACTTC	CASSPTGLSYEQYF
TRBV20-1	TRBJ2-7	TRBD1	-	TGCAGTGCTAGTAACAGGGGCTACGAGCAGTACTTC	CSASNRGYEQYF
TRBV10-3	TRBJ1-2	TRBD1	-	TGTGCCATCAGTGAGCAGACAGGGGGGTACTATGGCTACACCTTC	CAISEQTGGYYGYTF
TRBV11-2	TRBJ1-2	-	-	TGTGCCAGCAGCCACAGGGACGGGTATGGCTACACCTTC	CASSHRDGYGYTF
TRBV28	TRBJ1-2	-	-	TGTGCCAGCAGTCCTGGGAGGGGTAGTGACTATGGCTACACCTTC	CASSPGRGSDYGYTF
TRBV7-8	TRBJ1-1	-	-	TGTGCCAGCAGCTTAGTTTGGGCCTTGGGCACTGAAGCTTTCTTT	CASSLVWALGTEAFF
TRBV7-9	TRBJ2-5	TRBD1	few	TGTGCCAGCAGCCCTCATAGGGACAGGGTGAGGCAAGAGACCCAGTACTTC	CASSPHRDRVRQETQYF
TRBV5-1	TRBJ2-7	-	-	TGCGCCAGCAGCTTTGGTGGGGGCAGGCCGCGAGAGCAGTACTTC	CASSFGGGRPREQYF
TRBV5-1	TRBJ1-6	TRBD1	-	TGCGCCAGCAGCTTGGGGCAGGGGGGACCCTCACCCCTCCACTTT	CASSLGQGGPSPLHF
TRBV15	TRBJ2-5	-	-	TGTGCCACCAGCAGAGTAGGTAGCGGAGTTATCTTGGGAGAGACCCAGTACTTC	CATSRVGSGVILGETQYF
TRBV5-4	TRBJ2-1	-	once	TGTGCCAGCAGCCCGAGGAGCGGGCCCAGCTACAATGAGCAGTTCTTC	CASSPRSGPSYNEQFF
TRBV28	TRBJ2-1	TRBD2	-	TGTGCCAGCAGTTTTGTTGGCGGGAGCTCCTACAATGAGCAGTTCTTC	CASSFVGGSSYNEQFF
TRBV6-5	TRBJ1-1	-	-	TGTGCCAGCACCCCCCCCGGAGTTGACACTGAAGCTTTCTTT	CASTPPGVDTEAFF
TRBV6-5	TRBJ2-7	TRBD1	-	TGTGCCAGCAGTTACACAGGGGGTAGCTCCTACGAGCAGTACTTC	CASSYTGGSSYEQYF
TRBV28	TRBJ2-7	TRBD1	-	TGTGCCAGCAGTATTACCGGGACAGAAAGCGAGCAGTACTTC	CASSITGTESEQYF
TRBV7-8	TRBJ1-5	-	-	TGTGCCAGCAGCCCCCTCCCGTGGGGCACCGCAAATCAGCCCCAGCATTTT	CASSPLPWGTANQPQHF
TRBV19	TRBJ2-1	TRBD2	-	TGTGCCAGTACCAAACTAGCGGGGTACAATGAGCAGTTCTTC	CASTKLAGYNEQFF
TRBV5-1	TRBJ1-1	-	once	TGCGCCAGCAGCCCGGGCTCAACAGGGAAGAACACTGAAGCTTTCTTT	CASSPGSTGKNTEAFF
TRBV20-1	TRBJ2-3	TRBD2	-	TGCAGTGCTAGTGAAGGGCTAGCGGGGTCTACAGATACGCAGTATTTT	CSASEGLAGSTDTQYF
TRBV7-3	TRBJ1-1	-	-	TGTGCCAGCAGCTTAAAGGGGGACCCGAACACTGAAGCTTTCTTT	CASSLKGDPNTEAFF
TRBV7-8	TRBJ2-3	TRBD2	-	TGTGCCAGCAGCTTAATGGCTAGCGGAGATACGCAGTATTTT	CASSLMASGDTQYF
TRBV6-2/TRBV6-3	TRBJ2-7	TRBD2	-	TGTGCCAGCAGTTACTCGATAGCGGGGGTATACGAGCAGTACTTC	CASSYSIAGVYEQYF